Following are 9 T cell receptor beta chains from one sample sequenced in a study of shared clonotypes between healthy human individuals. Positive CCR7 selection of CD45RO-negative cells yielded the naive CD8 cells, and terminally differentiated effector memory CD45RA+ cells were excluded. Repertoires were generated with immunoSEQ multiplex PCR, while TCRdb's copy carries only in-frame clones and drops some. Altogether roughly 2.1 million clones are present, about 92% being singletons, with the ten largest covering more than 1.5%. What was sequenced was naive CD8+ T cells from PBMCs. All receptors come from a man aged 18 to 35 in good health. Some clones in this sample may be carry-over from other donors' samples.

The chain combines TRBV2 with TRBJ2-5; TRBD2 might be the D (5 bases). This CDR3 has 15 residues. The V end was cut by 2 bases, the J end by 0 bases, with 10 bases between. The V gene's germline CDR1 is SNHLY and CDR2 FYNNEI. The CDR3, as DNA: TGTGCCAGCAGTGAATACGTGAGGGACCAAGAGACCCAGTACTTC. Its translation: CASSEYVRDQETQYF.

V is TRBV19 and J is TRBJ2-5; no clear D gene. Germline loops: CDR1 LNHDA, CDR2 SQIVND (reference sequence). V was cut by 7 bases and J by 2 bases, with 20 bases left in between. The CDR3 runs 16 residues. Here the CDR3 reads CASTRGWSTTQETQYF. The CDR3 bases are TGTGCCAGTACCCGCGGATGGTCTACTACTCAAGAGACCCAGTACTTC.

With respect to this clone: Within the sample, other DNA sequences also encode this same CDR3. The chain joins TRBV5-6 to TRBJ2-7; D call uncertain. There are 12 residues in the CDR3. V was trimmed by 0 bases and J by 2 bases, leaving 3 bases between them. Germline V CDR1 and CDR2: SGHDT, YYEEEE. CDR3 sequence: CASSLGTYEQYF. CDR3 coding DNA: TGTGCCAGCAGCTTGGGTACCTACGAGCAGTACTTC.

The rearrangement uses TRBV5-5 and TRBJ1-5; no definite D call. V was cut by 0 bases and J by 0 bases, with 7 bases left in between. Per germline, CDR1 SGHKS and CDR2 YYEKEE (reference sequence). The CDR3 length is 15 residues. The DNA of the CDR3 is TGTGCCAGCAGCTTGGATACTGATAGCAATCAGCCCCAGCATTTT. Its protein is CASSLDTDSNQPQHF.

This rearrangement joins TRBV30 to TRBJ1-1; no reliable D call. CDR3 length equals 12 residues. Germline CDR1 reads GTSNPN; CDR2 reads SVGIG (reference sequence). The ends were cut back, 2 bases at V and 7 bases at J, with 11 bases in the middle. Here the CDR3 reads CAWSLGLFEAFF. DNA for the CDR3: TGTGCCTGGAGTCTCGGACTGTTTGAAGCTTTCTTT.

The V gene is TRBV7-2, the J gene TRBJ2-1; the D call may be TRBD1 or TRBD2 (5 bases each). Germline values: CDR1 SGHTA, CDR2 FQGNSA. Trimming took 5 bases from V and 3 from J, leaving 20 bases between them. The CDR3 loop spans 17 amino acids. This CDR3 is CASSVVPMGGGYNEQFF. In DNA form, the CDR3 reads TGTGCCAGCAGCGTAGTCCCCATGGGTGGGGGCTACAATGAGCAGTTCTTC.

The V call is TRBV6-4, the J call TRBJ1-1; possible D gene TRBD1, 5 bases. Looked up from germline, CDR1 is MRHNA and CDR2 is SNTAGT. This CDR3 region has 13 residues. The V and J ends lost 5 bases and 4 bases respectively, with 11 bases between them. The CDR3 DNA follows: TGTGCCAGCAGTCCCATCGGGGGCACTGAAGCTTTCTTT. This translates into CASSPIGGTEAFF.

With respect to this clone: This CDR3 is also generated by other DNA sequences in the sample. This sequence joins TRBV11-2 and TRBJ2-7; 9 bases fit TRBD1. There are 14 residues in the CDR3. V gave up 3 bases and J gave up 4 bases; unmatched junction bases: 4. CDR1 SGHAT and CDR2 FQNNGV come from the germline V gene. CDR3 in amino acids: CASSFGGTGYEQYF. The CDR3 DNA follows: TGTGCCAGCAGCTTCGGCGGGACAGGGTACGAGCAGTACTTC.

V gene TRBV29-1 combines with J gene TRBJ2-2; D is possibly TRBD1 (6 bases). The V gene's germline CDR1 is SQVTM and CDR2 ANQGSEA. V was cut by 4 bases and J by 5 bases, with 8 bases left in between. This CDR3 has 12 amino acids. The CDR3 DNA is TGCAGCGTTGTTACAGGGACCGGGGAGCTGTTTTTT. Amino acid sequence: CSVVTGTGELFF.